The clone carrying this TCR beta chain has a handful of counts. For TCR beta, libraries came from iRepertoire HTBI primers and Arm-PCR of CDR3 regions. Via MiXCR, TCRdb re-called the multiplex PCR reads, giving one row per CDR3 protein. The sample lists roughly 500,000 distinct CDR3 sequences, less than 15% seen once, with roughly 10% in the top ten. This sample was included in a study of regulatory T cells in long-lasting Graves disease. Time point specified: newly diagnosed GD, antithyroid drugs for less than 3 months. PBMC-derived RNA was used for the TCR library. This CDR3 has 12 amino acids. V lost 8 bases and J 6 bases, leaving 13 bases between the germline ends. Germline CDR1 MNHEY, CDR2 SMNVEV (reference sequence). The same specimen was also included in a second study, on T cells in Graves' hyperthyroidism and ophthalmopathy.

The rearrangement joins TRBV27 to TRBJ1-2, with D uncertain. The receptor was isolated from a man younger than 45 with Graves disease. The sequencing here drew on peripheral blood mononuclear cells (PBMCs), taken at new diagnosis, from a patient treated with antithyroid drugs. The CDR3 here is CASRGVPDGYTF. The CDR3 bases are TGTGCCAGCCGTGGGGTGCCGGATGGCTACACCTTC.